These 27 T cell receptor beta chains originate from one sample sequenced in a study of control samples from healthy donors and cancer patients. The assay was immunoSEQ multiplex PCR, and TCRdb's table has in-frame clones only and misses some. The sample contains roughly 80,000 clones, roughly 86% of which appear only once. The source material was blood. The origin of the receptors is a man in his forties or fifties in good health.

The chain carries TRBV7-2 and TRBJ2-7; unclear D gene. In germline, CDR1 is SGHTA, CDR2 FQGNSA. The CDR3 runs 13 residues. The germline V and J ends were trimmed by 5 bases and 5 bases, with 13 bases remaining between them. This chain's CDR3 is CASSLQPRDEQYF. CDR3 coding DNA: TGTGCCAGCAGCCTCCAACCACGGGACGAGCAGTACTTC.

This chain uses TRBV6-5 with TRBJ2-2; TRBD2 matches at 13 bases. V shed 2 bases and J 5 bases; nucleotides not matched to a gene: 2. Per germline, CDR1 MNHEY and CDR2 SVGAGI. The CDR3 extends over 16 amino acids. CDR3 in DNA: TGTGCCAGCAGTTACAGACTAGCGGGGGGTACCGGGGAGCTGTTTTTT. Protein sequence: CASSYRLAGGTGELFF.

V usage is TRBV10-2 and J usage is TRBJ2-3; D is ambiguous. This CDR3 contains 14 residues. Germline V gives CDR1 WSHSY, CDR2 SAAADI. V was pared by 6 bases and J by 4 bases, with 14 bases between. The CDR3 DNA reads TGCGCCAGCAGCCTTAGTGCAGCCCCAGATACGCAGTATTTT. This gives the protein CASSLSAAPDTQYF.

The chain carries TRBV18 and TRBJ2-7, with 9 bases identical to TRBD1. There are 13 residues in the CDR3. The junction had 6 bases not matched to a gene; V was cut back by 5 bases and J by 7 bases. Germline loops: CDR1 KGHSH, CDR2 LQKENI. The CDR3: CASSTQGAGEQYF. The CDR3 DNA is TGTGCCAGCTCAACACAGGGGGCTGGGGAGCAGTACTTC.

The V call is TRBV19, the J call TRBJ1-3, with D hard to call. This CDR3 contains 15 residues. Germline V gene lookup returns CDR1 LNHDA and CDR2 SQIVND (reference sequence). Trimming removed 5 bases at V and 0 bases at J, with 11 bases between. In DNA, the CDR3 is TGTGCCAGTAGTCCGGCACAGTTCTCTGGAAACACCATATATTTT. Translation: CASSPAQFSGNTIYF.

The table lists this clone with a count of one. J is TRBJ1-3 and V is TRBV7-9, with D unresolved. V lost 0 bases to trimming and J lost 8 bases, with 17 bases between them. The V gene's germline CDR1 is SEHNR and CDR2 FQNEAQ (reference sequence). The length of the CDR3 is 16 residues. In DNA form, the CDR3 reads TGTGCCAGCAGCTTAGCCCGGTCCCCGATTCGGGACACCATATATTTT. Translating gives CASSLARSPIRDTIYF.

The chain carries TRBV6-5 and TRBJ1-4, with D possibly being TRBD1 (6 bases). The CDR3 is 15 amino acids. CDR1 is MNHEY and CDR2 is SVGAGI in the germline V gene. Trimming stripped 0 bases from V and 4 bases from J, with 9 bases between. For the CDR3, the DNA is TGTGCCAGCAGTTACTCGGGACACCATAATGAAAAACTGTTTTTT. This sequence encodes CASSYSGHHNEKLFF.

This clone was detected only once. This sequence joins TRBV5-5 and TRBJ2-2; 9 bases line up with TRBD1. Per germline, CDR1 SGHKS and CDR2 YYEKEE (reference sequence). With 5 bases clipped from V and 4 bases from J, the junction kept 3 bases outside the gene matches. This CDR3 comprises 14 residues. The CDR3 protein is CASRTGQGTGELFF. CDR3 coding DNA: TGTGCCAGCAGGACGGGACAGGGCACCGGGGAGCTGTTTTTT.

This chain links TRBV21-1 with TRBJ2-3; the table's D gene call, TRBD2, was not cross checked with the DNA. TRBV21-1 is flagged as a pseudogene. The CDR3 sequence is 15 residues long. The CDR3 DNA sequence: TGCCCCTGGAGGCCTAACGAGCAGGAGGTAGATACGCAGTATTTT. This codes for CPWRPNEQEVDTQYF.

V is TRBV5-1 and J is TRBJ2-1; D gene uncertain. The germline V gene has CDR1 SGHRS and CDR2 YFSETQ. Between the trimmed V and J ends, which lost 3 bases and 9 bases, there was a span of 16 bases. The CDR3 is 14 amino acids. The CDR3 region has the DNA TGCGCCAGCAGCTCCCTTGGGAACGGTGGTGAGCAGTTCTTC. Protein sequence: CASSSLGNGGEQFF.

The rearrangement uses TRBV5-6 and TRBJ1-5, with TRBD1 matching over 8 bases. CDR3 length: 15 residues. Germline CDR1 and CDR2: SGHDT and YYEEEE. V shed 1 base, J shed 7 bases, and the junction held 7 bases outside the gene matches. CDR3 protein: CASSLTGGWGQPQHF. The CDR3 region has the DNA TGTGCCAGCAGCTTGACAGGGGGTTGGGGGCAGCCCCAGCATTTT.

The chain recombines TRBV29-1 with TRBJ1-1, with a weak D call TRBD1 (5 bases). This CDR3 has 12 residues. The germline CDR1 and CDR2 sequences are SQVTM and ANQGSEA. V shed 2 bases and J shed 4 bases, with 8 bases lying between them. This CDR3 is CSVERQGTEAFF. The DNA of the CDR3 is TGCAGCGTTGAAAGGCAGGGCACTGAAGCTTTCTTT.

The rearrangement links TRBV12-5 to TRBJ2-7; 7 nucleotides match TRBD1. The end of the DNA fits TRBJ2-5 better, so the J call may be wrong. Germline CDR1 and CDR2: LGHNT and FRNRAP. The CDR3 is 15 amino acids. CDR3 protein: CASGSPLTGLETQYF. CDR3 nucleotide sequence: TGTGCTAGTGGTTCCCCCCTGACAGGGTTGGAGACCCAGTACTTC.

The J gene is TRBJ2-2, the V gene TRBV7-9; the D gene is possibly TRBD1 (5 bases). Germline V CDR1 and CDR2: SEHNR, FQNEAQ (reference sequence). CDR3 length equals 17 residues. V was trimmed by 5 bases and J by 5 bases, leaving 21 bases between them. The CDR3 DNA is TGTGCCAGCAGCCCCCCCACACAGGCGCCCTCAACCGGGGAGCTGTTTTTT. Translating gives CASSPPTQAPSTGELFF.

This chain joins TRBV6-6 and TRBJ1-6; D remains ambiguous. Trimming left V 6 bases short and J 13 bases short, with 4 bases between. The CDR3 covers 9 residues. CDR1 and CDR2 (germline): MNHNY, SVGAGI (reference sequence). CDR3 protein: CASSPPLHF. The CDR3 DNA is TGTGCCAGCAGCCCCCCCCTCCACTTT.

The V call is TRBV5-1, the J call TRBJ2-5; TRBD2 might be the D (7 bases). The V end was cut by 4 bases, the J end by 4 bases, with 14 bases between. The CDR3 is 14 amino acids. Germline CDR1 reads SGHRS; CDR2 reads YFSETQ. CDR3 residues: CASSRGGEGETQYF. The CDR3 nucleotides read TGCGCCAGCAGCCGAGGGGGGGAGGGAGAGACCCAGTACTTC.

This chain uses TRBV30 with TRBJ1-6; 7 positions agree with TRBD1. CDR3 length: 13 amino acids. V lost 4 bases, J lost 10 bases, and 7 bases stayed unmatched. Germline V gene data show CDR1 as GTSNPN and CDR2 as SVGIG (reference sequence). The DNA of the CDR3 is TGTGCCTGGAAGGGACAGAGAGGATCACCCCTCCACTTT. This translates into CAWKGQRGSPLHF.

The V and J genes are TRBV6-5 and TRBJ1-1; TRBD1 matches at 8 bases. The CDR3 loop spans 15 amino acids. V lost 6 bases and J lost 5; bases outside the gene matches: 11. Germline CDR1 reads MNHEY; CDR2 reads SVGAGI. CDR3 DNA: TGTGCCAGCAGAGGACCCTTCAGGGGGCCGACTGAAGCTTTCTTT. Translation: CASRGPFRGPTEAFF.

This chain links TRBV30 with TRBJ1-4, with D possibly TRBD1 on 5 matching bases. The CDR3 spans 12 residues. Per germline, CDR1 GTSNPN and CDR2 SVGIG (reference sequence). Written as DNA, the CDR3 is TGTGCTTTAAGAGGGGTCGGTGAAAAACTGTTTTTT. Amino acids: CALRGVGEKLFF.

This clone was seen just once. V is TRBV18 and J is TRBJ1-1; no definite D call. Germline CDR1 is KGHSH and CDR2 is LQKENI. The CDR3 sequence is 15 residues long. Between the trimmed V and J ends, which lost 1 base and 6 bases, there was a span of 15 bases. The CDR3 region is CASSPLERPRPEAFF. The CDR3 nucleotides are TGTGCCAGCTCACCACTCGAAAGACCCCGACCTGAAGCTTTCTTT. The whole variable domain, remainder taken from reference TRBV18 and TRBJ1-1, is NAGVMQNPRHLVRRRGQEARLRCSPMKGHSHVYWYRQLPEEGLKFMVYLQKENIIDESGMPKERFSAEFPKEGPSILRIQQVVRGDSAAYFCASSPLERPRPEAFFGQGTRLTVV.

The CDR3 protein is CARSPRDSRGDEQFF. The CDR3 DNA reads TGTGCCAGAAGCCCCCGAGACTCGCGGGGAGATGAGCAGTTCTTC. The rearrangement joins TRBV5-3 to TRBJ2-1; the D gene is possibly TRBD2 (6 bases). TRBV5-3 falls under the ORF class, with uncertain function. This CDR3 region has 15 residues. Trimming removed 4 bases at V and 8 bases at J, with 19 bases between.

This chain uses TRBV11-2 with TRBJ2-3; D ambiguous. CDR3 length: 15 amino acids. CDR1 is SGHAT and CDR2 is FQNNGV in the germline V gene. Trimming took 1 base from V and 0 from J, leaving 8 bases between them. The CDR3 DNA reads TGTGCCAGCAGCTTAGTTGCGGAGAGCACAGATACGCAGTATTTT. This sequence encodes CASSLVAESTDTQYF.

This chain links TRBV6-1 with TRBJ1-4, with a possible D match to TRBD1 (5 bases). Looked up from germline, CDR1 is MNHNS and CDR2 is SASEGT. V shed 8 bases and J shed 0 bases, with 13 bases lying between them. This CDR3 is built from 15 residues. CDR3 bases: TGTGCCAGCTCCGGGGCCCTTGCAACTAATGAAAAACTGTTTTTT. Translated: CASSGALATNEKLFF.

The gene calls are TRBV5-6 and TRBJ1-1; perhaps TRBD1 as D (5 bases). The CDR3 consists of 15 residues. The germline V gene has CDR1 SGHDT and CDR2 YYEEEE. The V gene lost 7 bases and the J gene lost 2 bases, with 18 bases spanning the gap. The CDR3 loop is CASAGGFRSNTEAFF. CDR3 nucleotide sequence: TGTGCCAGCGCGGGGGGATTCCGGAGTAACACTGAAGCTTTCTTT.

This sequence joins TRBV5-4 and TRBJ1-6, with D perhaps matching TRBD1 (5 bases). There are 15 residues in the CDR3. Germline CDR1 is SGHNT and CDR2 is YYREEE (reference sequence). With 0 bases removed from V and 8 bases from J, the gap between germline ends came to 12 bases. CDR3 protein: CASSLVGAAHSPLHF. CDR3 nucleotides: TGTGCCAGCAGCTTGGTAGGGGCGGCCCATTCACCCCTCCACTTT. Variable domain in full (rest from reference TRBV5-4 and TRBJ1-6): ETGVTQSPTHLIKTRGQQVTLRCSSQSGHNTVSWYQQALGQGPQFIFQYYREEENGRGNFPPRFSGLQFPNYSSELNVNALELDDSALYLCASSLVGAAHSPLHFGNGTRLTVT.

This chain joins TRBV3-1 (or the pseudogene TRBV3-2) and TRBJ2-1; D not certain. V was shortened by 4 bases and J by 6 bases, with 13 bases between the two germline ends. Germline CDR1 reads LGHDT; CDR2 reads YNNKEL (reference sequence). This CDR3 has 14 amino acids. CDR3 in DNA: TGTGCCAGCAGCCGCGAATCAAGAGGCAATGAGCAGTTCTTC. It translates to CASSRESRGNEQFF.

The chain couples TRBV28 to TRBJ2-3; weak D call: TRBD1 (5 bases). The CDR3 has 15 residues. Germline lookup yields CDR1 MDHEN and CDR2 SYDVKM. Trimming pared 0 bases from V and 4 bases from J, leaving 11 bases between. The CDR3 DNA sequence: TGTGCCAGCAGTTTATGGTCTGACAGTCCAGATACGCAGTATTTT. Its protein product is CASSLWSDSPDTQYF.